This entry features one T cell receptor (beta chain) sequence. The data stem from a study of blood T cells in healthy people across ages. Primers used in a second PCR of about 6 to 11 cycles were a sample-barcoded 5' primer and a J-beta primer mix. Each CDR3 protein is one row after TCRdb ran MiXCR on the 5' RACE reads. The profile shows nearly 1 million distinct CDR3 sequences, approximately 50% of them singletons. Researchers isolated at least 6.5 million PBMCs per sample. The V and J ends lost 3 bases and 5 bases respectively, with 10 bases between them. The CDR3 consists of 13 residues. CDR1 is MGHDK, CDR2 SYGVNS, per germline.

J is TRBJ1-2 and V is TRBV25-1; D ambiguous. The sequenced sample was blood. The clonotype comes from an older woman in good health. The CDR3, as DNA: TGTGCCAGCAGTGATACTGACCTATATGGCTACACCTTC. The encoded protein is CASSDTDLYGYTF.